This T cell receptor beta chain was documented in a study of a mutant IDH1 vaccine in newly diagnosed glioma. This table comes from immunoSEQ multiplex PCR, and its TCRdb copy is limited to in-frame clones, with some not included. The repertoire holds fewer than 70,000 clones, with around four fifths as singletons. Time point described: week 47, end of study. The study gave 300 ug of mutant IDH1 20-mer peptide per vaccine dose, with topical imiquimod. With respect to this clone: Antigen: not known.

This TCR came from a man younger than 40 with glioma. The sample here was PBMCs, taken from a glioma patient whose treatment included an IDH1 peptide vaccine.

The CDR3 protein is CASRATDYSNQPQHF. The DNA of the CDR3 is TGCGCCAGCAGAGCGACAGACTATAGCAATCAGCCCCAGCATTTT. The genes are TRBV4-1 and TRBJ1-5; D may be TRBD1 (5 bases). V shed 6 bases and J shed 0 bases, with 12 bases lying between them. CDR1 is MGHRA, CDR2 YSYEKL, per germline. The CDR3 spans 15 residues.